This TCR beta chain was profiled in a study of blood T cell repertoires in COVID-19. Looking at the study overall: The samples span acute and convalescent COVID-19 from the United States, Italy and Spain. The cDNA or gDNA used as material had been derived from T cells, B-cell-depleted T cells, or PBMCs.

This clone appeared a single time. Per the original data handling: The authors estimated nucleated cell counts from reference gene primer amplification. Here immunoSEQ multiplex PCR was the method, and the copy in TCRdb shows in-frame clones only, minus some. The DNA gave D and trimming, while V, J and clone size come from that table. The sample consists of 60,000 to 65,000 clones, 75% to 90% of them appearing once. The CDR3 covers 15 residues. Trimming took off 4 bases at V and 3 bases at J, with 13 bases between the two ends. Germline assignment: CDR1 MGHDK and CDR2 SYGVNS. Sequenced sample: peripheral blood. This clonotype was sampled from a human donor with active COVID-19. The donor label of this sample is uncertain. The V call is TRBV25-1, the J call TRBJ2-1; a possible D gene is TRBD1 (5 bases). The CDR3 protein is CASSGYDRVYNEQFF. CDR3 bases: TGTGCCAGCAGTGGGTACGACAGAGTCTACAATGAGCAGTTCTTC.